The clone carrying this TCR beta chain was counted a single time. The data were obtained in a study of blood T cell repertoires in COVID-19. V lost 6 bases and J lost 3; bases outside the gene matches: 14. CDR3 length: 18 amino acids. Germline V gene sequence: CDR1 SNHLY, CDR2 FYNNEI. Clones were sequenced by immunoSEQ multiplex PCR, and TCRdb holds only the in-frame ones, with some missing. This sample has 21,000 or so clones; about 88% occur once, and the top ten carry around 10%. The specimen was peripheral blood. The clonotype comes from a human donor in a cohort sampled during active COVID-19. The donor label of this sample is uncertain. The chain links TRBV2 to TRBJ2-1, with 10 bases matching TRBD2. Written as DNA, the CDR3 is TGTGCCAGCAGAAGACAAACAAAAGCGGGAGGGGGCTACAATGAGCAGTTCTTC. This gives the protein CASRRQTKAGGGYNEQFF.